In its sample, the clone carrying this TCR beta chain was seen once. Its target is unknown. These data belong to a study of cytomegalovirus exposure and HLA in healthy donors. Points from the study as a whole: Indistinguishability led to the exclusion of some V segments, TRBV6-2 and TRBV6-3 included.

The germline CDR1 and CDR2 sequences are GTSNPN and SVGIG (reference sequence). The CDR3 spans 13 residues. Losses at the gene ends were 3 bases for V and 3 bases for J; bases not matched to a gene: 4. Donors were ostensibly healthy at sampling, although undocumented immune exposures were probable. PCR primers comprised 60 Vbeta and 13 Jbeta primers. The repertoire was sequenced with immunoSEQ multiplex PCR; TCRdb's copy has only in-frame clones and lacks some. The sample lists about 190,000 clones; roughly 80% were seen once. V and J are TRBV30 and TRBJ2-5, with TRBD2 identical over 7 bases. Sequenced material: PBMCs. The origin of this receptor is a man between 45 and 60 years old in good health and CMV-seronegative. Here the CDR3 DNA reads TGTGCCTGGAGCTTAAGCGGGGAAGAGACCCAGTACTTC. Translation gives CAWSLSGEETQYF. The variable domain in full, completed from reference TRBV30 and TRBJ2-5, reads SQTIHQWPATLVQPVGSPLSLECTVEGTSNPNLYWYRQAAGRGLQLLFYSVGIGQISSEVPQNLSASRPQDRQFILSSKKLLLSDSGFYLCAWSLSGEETQYFGPGTRLLVL.